The text below deals with one T cell receptor beta chain. Its antigen is currently unknown. CDR3 size: 11 residues. In germline, CDR1 is ENHRY, CDR2 SYGVKD. V was clipped by 11 bases and J by 3 bases; unmatched bases: 4. Clones were read by immunoSEQ multiplex PCR, and TCRdb kept only the in-frame ones, dropping some. The profile shows tens of thousands of clones, roughly nine tenths of them singletons. This specimen comes from a study of OX40 agonist ivuxolimab in advanced cancers. Study summary: The patients received agonistic anti-OX40 (CD134) antibody ivuxolimab. The mean age was roughly 60 years, ranging from about 20 to 90, with under 90% of participants male. Patients in the trial were receiving intravenous ivuxolimab every 2 weeks, at doses of 0.01 to 10 mg/kg.

General study points: Individuals who were partial responders at 0.1-3.0 mg/kg had clonal expansion that ranked among the lowest.

The sample in question was CD4+ or CD8+ T cells sorted from blood, obtained in a trial of the OX40 agonist ivuxolimab. This TCR was recovered from an adult with an advanced solid tumor such as melanoma, head and neck, liver or kidney cancer. This chain joins TRBV10-3 and TRBJ2-7; 7 bases match TRBD1. The CDR3 coding sequence is TGTGCCGCCGGGACAGACTACGAGCAGTACTTC. It translates to CAAGTDYEQYF.